This entry lists 24 T cell receptor beta chains sequenced from one sample in a study of blood T cell repertoires in COVID-19. TCRdb keeps only in-frame clones here, not all; method: immunoSEQ multiplex PCR. In the table there are more than 150,000 clones, 81% of which are singletons. The sample taken for sequencing was peripheral blood. The origin of the receptors is a woman aged 80 or older with COVID-19, enrolled during active disease.

The chain recombines TRBV19 with TRBJ2-1; 13 bases agree with TRBD2. The J segment lost 9 bases and the V segment lost 4 bases, leaving 6 bases of the junction unmatched. This CDR3 is 15 amino acids long. CDR1 and CDR2 (germline): LNHDA, SQIVND (reference sequence). The CDR3 DNA sequence: TGTGCCAGTAGTACCGGACTAGCGGGAGTGAGTGAGCAGTTCTTC. As protein: CASSTGLAGVSEQFF.

The V gene is TRBV11-3, the J gene TRBJ1-2; D is uncertain. The CDR3 consists of 16 residues. The V and J ends lost 2 bases and 3 bases respectively, with 16 bases between them. CDR1 and CDR2 (germline): SGHNT, YENEEA. The CDR3 reads CASSLLARDPDYGYTF. In nucleotides, the CDR3 is TGTGCCAGCAGCTTACTAGCCCGGGATCCTGACTATGGCTACACCTTC.

This chain uses TRBV7-9 with TRBJ1-2; no definite D call. V was trimmed by 3 bases and J by 4 bases, leaving 12 bases between them. This CDR3 contains 14 residues. The germline V gene encodes CDR1 SEHNR and CDR2 FQNEAQ (reference sequence). Here the CDR3 DNA reads TGTGCCAGCAGCTTGGGCAGACCCTCCTATGGCTACACCTTC. Residues: CASSLGRPSYGYTF.

This chain connects TRBV5-4 to TRBJ1-1; 8 bases agree with TRBD1. Per germline, CDR1 SGHNT and CDR2 YYREEE (reference sequence). The CDR3 loop spans 13 amino acids. Trimming took 1 base from V and 7 from J; bases not matched to a gene: 3. The CDR3 coding sequence is TGTGCCAGCAGCTTGACAGGGGGAGGTGAAGCTTTCTTT. Protein product: CASSLTGGGEAFF.

J is TRBJ1-6 and V is TRBV5-5; 7 bases are shared with TRBD1. The trim removed 0 bases at V and 0 bases at J, leaving 3 bases unmatched. The germline V gene encodes CDR1 SGHKS and CDR2 YYEKEE (reference sequence). This CDR3 region has 17 residues. The CDR3 nucleotides are TGTGCCAGCAGCTTGGCGGACAGGAGCTCCTATAATTCACCCCTCCACTTT. It specifies CASSLADRSSYNSPLHF.

This clone was detected only a few times. The gene calls are TRBV5-1 and TRBJ2-7; TRBD2 agrees at 8 bases. The CDR3 length is 15 residues. J was trimmed by 3 bases and V by 0 bases; bases with no gene match: 5. Germline V gene lookup returns CDR1 SGHRS and CDR2 YFSETQ. This chain's CDR3 is CASSLVLAGNYEQYF. The CDR3, as DNA: TGCGCCAGCAGCTTGGTATTAGCGGGGAACTACGAGCAGTACTTC. Complete variable domain (other parts from reference TRBV5-1 and TRBJ2-7): KAGVTQTPRYLIKTRGQQVTLSCSPISGHRSVSWYQQTPGQGLQFLFEYFSETQRNKGNFPGRFSGRQFSNSRSEMNVSTLELGDSALYLCASSLVLAGNYEQYFGPGTRLTVT.

The J gene is TRBJ1-5, the V gene TRBV19; no reliable D call. Trimming stripped 7 bases from V and 1 base from J, with 14 bases between. The CDR3 has 15 residues. Germline CDR1 and CDR2: LNHDA and SQIVND (reference sequence). CDR3 in amino acids: CASTDTPSSNQPQHF. In DNA form, the CDR3 reads TGTGCCAGTACCGATACACCGTCGAGCAATCAGCCCCAGCATTTT.

The chain couples TRBV6-5 to TRBJ2-1; 8 bases map to TRBD1. Trimming cost V 8 bases and J 9 bases; bases outside gene matches: 6. The CDR3 runs to 12 residues. Germline CDR1 MNHEY, CDR2 SVGAGI. Here the CDR3 reads CASRFGQGEQFF. CDR3 bases: TGTGCCAGCCGATTCGGACAGGGTGAGCAGTTCTTC.

The chain combines TRBV19 with TRBJ2-3; weak D call: TRBD2 (5 bases). V was shortened by 2 bases and J by 3 bases, with 12 bases between the two germline ends. The CDR3 length is 15 residues. The germline CDR1 and CDR2 sequences are LNHDA and SQIVND (reference sequence). CDR3 in amino acids: CASSIRGLETDTQYF. CDR3 DNA sequence: TGTGCCAGTAGTATACGGGGTCTTGAGACAGATACGCAGTATTTT.

This clone was observed a few times. The rearrangement joins TRBV28 to TRBJ2-1; 7 bases are a match to TRBD2. V was pared by 2 bases and J by 4 bases, with 5 bases of the junction left unmatched. This CDR3 region has 15 residues. Germline assignment: CDR1 MDHEN and CDR2 SYDVKM. The CDR3 DNA sequence: TGTGCCAGCAGTTTAGCGGGAGAGGGATACAATGAGCAGTTCTTC. It specifies CASSLAGEGYNEQFF.

This clone appeared once. The chain couples TRBV18 to TRBJ2-1; 12 bases are a match to TRBD1. This CDR3 comprises 15 residues. The germline V gene has CDR1 KGHSH and CDR2 LQKENI. Trimming took 2 bases from V and 7 from J; bases not matched to a gene: 3. The CDR3 spells CASSPGTGGRNEQFF. The CDR3 region has the DNA TGTGCCAGCTCACCAGGGACAGGGGGCAGGAATGAGCAGTTCTTC.

The chain carries TRBV5-1 and TRBJ1-5, with TRBD1 identical over 10 bases. The CDR3 covers 16 residues. The J segment lost 5 bases and the V segment lost 0 bases, leaving 5 bases of the junction unmatched. Germline loops: CDR1 SGHRS, CDR2 YFSETQ. The CDR3 DNA sequence: TGCGCCAGCAGCTTGGACGGACAGGGGGGCTATCAGCCCCAGCATTTT. Its translation is CASSLDGQGGYQPQHF.

The V and J genes are TRBV6-2 or TRBV6-3 and TRBJ2-1; 9 nucleotides align to TRBD1. Germline lookup yields CDR1 MNHEY and CDR2 SVGEGT. The CDR3 is 16 residues long. Trimming took 5 bases from V and 7 from J; bases not matched to a gene: 12. For the CDR3, the DNA is TGTGCCAGCAGTACATATCTCCGGGACAGGGCGAATGAGCAGTTCTTC. It translates to CASSTYLRDRANEQFF.

This clone has a single count. The gene calls are TRBV4-1 and TRBJ2-2; 12 bases fit TRBD2. This CDR3 comprises 18 residues. Germline CDR1 and CDR2: MGHRA and YSYEKL. With V trimmed by 1 base and J by 4 bases, 7 bases remained unmatched. In DNA, the CDR3 is TGCGCCAGCAGCCAAGTTCCTAGCGGGAGGGTAGGCACCGGGGAGCTGTTTTTT. The encoded protein is CASSQVPSGRVGTGELFF.

On this clone itself: Germline is not matched at one junction end, which may reflect a read error. The V and J genes are TRBV5-1 and TRBJ2-2; TRBD2 matches 9 bases. Germline assignment: CDR1 SGHRS and CDR2 YFSETQ. The CDR3 extends over 16 amino acids. The CDR3 protein is CVSSLGLAGWTGELFF. In nucleotides, the CDR3 is TGCGTCAGCAGCTTGGGGCTAGCGGGATGGACCGGGGAGCTGTTTTTT.

The V and J genes are TRBV5-8 and TRBJ1-5, with 9 positions matching TRBD1. The CDR3 is 16 residues long. Trimming at V came to 1 base and at J to 2 bases, leaving 4 bases not matched to a gene. CDR1 and CDR2 from the germline V gene are SGHTS and YDEGEE. CDR3 bases: TGTGCCAGCAGCTTGACAGGGACAGGGCGCAATCAGCCCCAGCATTTT. Translation: CASSLTGTGRNQPQHF.

This clone was picked up a small number of times. The chain links TRBV19 to TRBJ1-1; 7 bases agree with TRBD1. The CDR3 extends over 15 amino acids. Trimming at V came to 3 bases and at J to 1 base, leaving 5 bases not matched to a gene. In germline, CDR1 is LNHDA, CDR2 SQIVND (reference sequence). The CDR3: CASSMEDRPNTEAFF. The DNA of the CDR3 is TGTGCCAGTAGTATGGAGGACAGGCCGAACACTGAAGCTTTCTTT.

V is TRBV9 and J is TRBJ2-1; TRBD2 aligns across 7 bases. The V and J ends lost 0 bases and 0 bases, in that order; junction bases with no gene match: 3. The length of the CDR3 is 16 residues. In germline, CDR1 is SGDLS, CDR2 YYNGEE. CDR3 nucleotides: TGTGCCAGCAGCGTAGCACTAGCGCACTCCTACAATGAGCAGTTCTTC. Encoded protein: CASSVALAHSYNEQFF.

This clone was counted once. The chain has TRBV5-6 and TRBJ2-3; TRBD2 agrees at 10 bases. V was pared by 4 bases and J by 2 bases, with 7 bases of the junction left unmatched. CDR1 SGHDT and CDR2 YYEEEE come from the germline V gene. This CDR3 has 16 residues. In nucleotides, the CDR3 is TGTGCCAGCAGCAATAGCGGGAGGCCCTTCACAGATACGCAGTATTTT. This translates into CASSNSGRPFTDTQYF.

Here the CDR3 reads CASSLWRTYEQYF. The DNA for the CDR3 is TGTGCCAGCAGTTTATGGCGGACCTACGAGCAGTACTTC. The chain is built from TRBV28 and TRBJ2-7; D unresolved. V was cut by 0 bases and J by 2 bases, with 5 bases left in between. The length of the CDR3 is 13 residues. Looked up from germline, CDR1 is MDHEN and CDR2 is SYDVKM.

This clone has more than one count but fewer than ten. This rearrangement joins TRBV7-9 to TRBJ1-4; 8 positions match TRBD1. Germline V gene data show CDR1 as SEHNR and CDR2 as FQNEAQ (reference sequence). V was clipped by 10 bases and J by 7 bases; unmatched bases: 5. The CDR3 is made up of 12 amino acids. As DNA, the CDR3 is TGTGCCACCGGACAGGGCGGTGAAAAACTGTTTTTT. Encoded protein: CATGQGGEKLFF.

This chain links TRBV7-9 with TRBJ2-7, with D maybe TRBD2 (5 bases). Germline V lookup: CDR1 SEHNR, CDR2 FQNEAQ (reference sequence). The CDR3 contains 14 residues. Trimming removed 3 bases from V and 3 bases from J, with 12 bases in between. DNA of the CDR3: TGTGCCAGCAGCTTGGAGGACCCAGGCTACGAGCAGTACTTC. It is translated as CASSLEDPGYEQYF.

The chain has TRBV5-4 and TRBJ2-1; TRBD2 aligns across 13 bases. In germline, CDR1 is SGHNT, CDR2 YYREEE (reference sequence). The CDR3 consists of 18 residues. V lost 4 bases and J lost 0; bases outside the gene matches: 7. The CDR3 sequence: CASSPPGLAGSSYNEQFF. CDR3 nucleotide sequence: TGTGCCAGCAGCCCCCCGGGACTAGCGGGGTCCTCCTACAATGAGCAGTTCTTC. The full variable domain, its missing parts supplied by reference TRBV5-4 and TRBJ2-1, is ETGVTQSPTHLIKTRGQQVTLRCSSQSGHNTVSWYQQALGQGPQFIFQYYREEENGRGNFPPRFSGLQFPNYSSELNVNALELDDSALYLCASSPPGLAGSSYNEQFFGPGTRLTVL.

The chain carries TRBV10-3 and TRBJ1-1; 9 nucleotides agree with TRBD1. Trimming cost V 8 bases and J 4 bases; bases outside gene matches: 2. There are 12 residues in the CDR3. CDR1 is ENHRY and CDR2 is SYGVKD in the germline V gene. The CDR3 region has the DNA TGTGCCATCGAGGACAGGGGCACTGAAGCTTTCTTT. It specifies CAIEDRGTEAFF.